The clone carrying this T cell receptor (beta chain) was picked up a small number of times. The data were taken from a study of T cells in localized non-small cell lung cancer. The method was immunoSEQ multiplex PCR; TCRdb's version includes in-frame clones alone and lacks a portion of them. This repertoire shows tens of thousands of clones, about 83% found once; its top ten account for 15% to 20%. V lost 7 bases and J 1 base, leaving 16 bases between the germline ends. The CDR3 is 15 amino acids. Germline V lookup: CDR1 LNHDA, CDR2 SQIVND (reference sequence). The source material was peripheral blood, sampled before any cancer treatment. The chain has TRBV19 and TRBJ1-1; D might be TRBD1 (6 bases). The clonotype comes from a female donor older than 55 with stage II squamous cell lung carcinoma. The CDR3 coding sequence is TGTGCCAGTACGTTCCCGGGACACTCGAACACTGAAGCTTTCTTT. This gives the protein CASTFPGHSNTEAFF. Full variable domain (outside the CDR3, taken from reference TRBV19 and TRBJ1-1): DGGITQSPKYLFRKEGQNVTLSCEQNLNHDAMYWYRQDPGQGLRLIYYSQIVNDFQKGDIAEGYSVSREKKESFPLTVTSAQKNPTAFYLCASTFPGHSNTEAFFGQGTRLTVV.